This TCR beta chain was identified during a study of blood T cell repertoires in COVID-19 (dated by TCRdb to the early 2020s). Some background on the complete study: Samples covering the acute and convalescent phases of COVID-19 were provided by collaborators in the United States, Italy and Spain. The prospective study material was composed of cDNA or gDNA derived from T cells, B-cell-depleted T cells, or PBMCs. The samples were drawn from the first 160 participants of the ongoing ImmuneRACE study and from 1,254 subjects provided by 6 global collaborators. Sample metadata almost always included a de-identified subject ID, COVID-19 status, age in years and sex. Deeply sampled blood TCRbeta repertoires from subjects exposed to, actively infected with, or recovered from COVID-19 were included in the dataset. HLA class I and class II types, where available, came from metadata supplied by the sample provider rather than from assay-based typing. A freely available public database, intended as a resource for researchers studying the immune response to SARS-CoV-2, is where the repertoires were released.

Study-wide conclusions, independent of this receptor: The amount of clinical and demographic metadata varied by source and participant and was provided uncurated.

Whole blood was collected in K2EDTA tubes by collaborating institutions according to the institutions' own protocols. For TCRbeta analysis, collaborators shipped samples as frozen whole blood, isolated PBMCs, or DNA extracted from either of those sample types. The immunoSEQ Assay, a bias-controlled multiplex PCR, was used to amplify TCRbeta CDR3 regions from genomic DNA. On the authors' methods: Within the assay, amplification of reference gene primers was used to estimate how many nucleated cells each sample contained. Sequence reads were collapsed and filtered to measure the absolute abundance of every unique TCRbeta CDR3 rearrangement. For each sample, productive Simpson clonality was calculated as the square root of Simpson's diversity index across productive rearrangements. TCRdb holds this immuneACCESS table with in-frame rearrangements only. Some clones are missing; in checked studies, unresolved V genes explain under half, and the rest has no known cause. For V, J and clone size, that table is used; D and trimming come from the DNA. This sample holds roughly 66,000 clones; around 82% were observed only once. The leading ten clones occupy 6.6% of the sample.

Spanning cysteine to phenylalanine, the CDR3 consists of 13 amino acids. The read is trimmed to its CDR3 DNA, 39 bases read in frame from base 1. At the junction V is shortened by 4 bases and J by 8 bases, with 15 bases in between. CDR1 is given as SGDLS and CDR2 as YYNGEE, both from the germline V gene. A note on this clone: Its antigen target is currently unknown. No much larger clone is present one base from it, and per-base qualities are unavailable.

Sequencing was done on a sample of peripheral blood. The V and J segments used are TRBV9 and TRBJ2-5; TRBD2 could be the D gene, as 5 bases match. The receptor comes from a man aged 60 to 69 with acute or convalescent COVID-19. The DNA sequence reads TGTGCCAGCAGCCCTTTTGAGGGAAAAACCCAGTACTTC. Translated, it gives CASSPFEGKTQYF.